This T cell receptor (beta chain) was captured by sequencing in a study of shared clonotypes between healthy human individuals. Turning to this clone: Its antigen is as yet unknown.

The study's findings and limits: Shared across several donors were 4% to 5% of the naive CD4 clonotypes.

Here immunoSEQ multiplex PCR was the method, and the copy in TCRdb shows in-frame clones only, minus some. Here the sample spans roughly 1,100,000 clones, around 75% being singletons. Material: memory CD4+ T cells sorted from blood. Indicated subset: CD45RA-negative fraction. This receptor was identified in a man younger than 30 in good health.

The DNA for the CDR3 is TGCGCCAGCAGCTTGGAACGGGGGGGCCCCCATGGCTACACCTTC. This sequence encodes CASSLERGGPHGYTF. The chain has TRBV5-1 and TRBJ1-2, with D possibly TRBD1 on 6 matching bases. The V end lost 0 bases, the J end lost 6 bases, and 15 bases lay between the germline ends. The V gene's germline CDR1 is SGHRS and CDR2 YFSETQ. This CDR3 spans 15 amino acids.